This is a list of T cell receptor beta chains from one sample in a study of blood T cell repertoires in COVID-19. Assay: immunoSEQ multiplex PCR; the TCRdb copy retains only in-frame clones and omits some. The sample yields about 210,000 clones, around nine tenths seen once. The material sequenced was peripheral blood. All receptors come from a man aged 18 to 30 with active or convalescent COVID-19. CDR3s include the opening cysteine and the closing phenylalanine or tryptophan. Fields, in order: D gene, clone size, V gene, J gene, CDR3 DNA, CDR3 protein. The D gene is left open where the match is weak. For some rows the clone size is stated as once, few or many, or as a class when expanded; others skip it.

d_gene: TRBD1; abundance: -; v_gene: TRBV16; j_gene: TRBJ1-5; CDR3nt: TGTGCCAGCAGCCACTATGGACAGGGGGATCAGCCCCAGCATTTT; CDR3aa: CASSHYGQGDQPQHF
d_gene: -; abundance: -; v_gene: TRBV18; j_gene: TRBJ1-3; CDR3nt: TGTGCCAGCTCACCTCCGACAGGAAAGAGGGCCTCTGGAAACACCATATATTTT; CDR3aa: CASSPPTGKRASGNTIYF
d_gene: TRBD2; abundance: -; v_gene: TRBV6-6; j_gene: TRBJ2-5; CDR3nt: TGTGCCAGCAGTTCAGCGGGGGTATACCAAGAGACCCAGTACTTC; CDR3aa: CASSSAGVYQETQYF
d_gene: -; abundance: -; v_gene: TRBV21-1; j_gene: TRBJ1-1; CDR3nt: TGTGCCAAGACGGGACACATGAACACTGAAGCTTTCTTT; CDR3aa: CAKTGHMNTEAFF
d_gene: TRBD2; abundance: -; v_gene: TRBV14; j_gene: TRBJ2-7; CDR3nt: TGTGCCAGCAGCGAGCGGGAGATAGGGGCCTACGAGCAGTACTTC; CDR3aa: CASSEREIGAYEQYF
d_gene: -; abundance: few; v_gene: TRBV6-5; j_gene: TRBJ1-1; CDR3nt: TGTGCCAGCAGTTCGCGGGGTGTGAACACTGAAGCTTTCTTT; CDR3aa: CASSSRGVNTEAFF
d_gene: TRBD1; abundance: -; v_gene: TRBV10-1; j_gene: TRBJ2-1; CDR3nt: TGCGCCAGCAGTCCGCAACCAAAGGGTGGACAGGACAATGAGCAGTTCTTC; CDR3aa: CASSPQPKGGQDNEQFF
d_gene: TRBD2; abundance: -; v_gene: TRBV10-1; j_gene: TRBJ2-1; CDR3nt: TGCGCCAGCACCAGACTAGCGCGGGGGCAGTTCTTC; CDR3aa: CASTRLARGQFF
d_gene: TRBD2; abundance: -; v_gene: TRBV9; j_gene: TRBJ2-3; CDR3nt: TGTGCCAGCAGCGTATCGGGGGGAGATACGCAGTATTTT; CDR3aa: CASSVSGGDTQYF
d_gene: TRBD2; abundance: -; v_gene: TRBV27; j_gene: TRBJ2-7; CDR3nt: TGTGCCAGCAGCATGGGACTAGCGGGGATATACGAGCAGTACTTC; CDR3aa: CASSMGLAGIYEQYF
d_gene: TRBD2; abundance: -; v_gene: TRBV27; j_gene: TRBJ2-7; CDR3nt: TGTGCCAGCAGTTTATCTTCGGGAGGGTCCTACGAGCAGTACTTC; CDR3aa: CASSLSSGGSYEQYF
d_gene: TRBD2; abundance: -; v_gene: TRBV19; j_gene: TRBJ2-1; CDR3nt: TGTGCCAGTACTCATCGGTCTAGCGGGGATCTCATCTTC; CDR3aa: CASTHRSSGDLIF
d_gene: -; abundance: -; v_gene: TRBV5-6; j_gene: TRBJ2-1; CDR3nt: TGTGCCAGCAGCGGGGCCGCAGTTTCCTACAATGAGCAGTTCTTC; CDR3aa: CASSGAAVSYNEQFF
d_gene: TRBD1; abundance: -; v_gene: TRBV6-1; j_gene: TRBJ1-6; CDR3nt: TGTGCCAGCAGTGAATTTTACGGGGACAGCTATAATTCACCCCTCCACTTT; CDR3aa: CASSEFYGDSYNSPLHF
d_gene: -; abundance: once; v_gene: TRBV12-3/TRBV12-4; j_gene: TRBJ1-1; CDR3nt: TGTGCCAGCAGTTTCCCTACGGGGACTGAAGCTTTCTTT; CDR3aa: CASSFPTGTEAFF
d_gene: -; abundance: -; v_gene: TRBV4-3; j_gene: TRBJ2-1; CDR3nt: TGCGCCAGCAGCCAGCTACAGGGTCGAGGGCAGTTCTTC; CDR3aa: CASSQLQGRGQFF
d_gene: -; abundance: -; v_gene: TRBV14; j_gene: TRBJ2-7; CDR3nt: TGTGCCAGCAGCCAGGTAGCAGGGGCCTACGAGCAGTACTTC; CDR3aa: CASSQVAGAYEQYF
d_gene: -; abundance: -; v_gene: TRBV5-6; j_gene: TRBJ2-7; CDR3nt: TGTGCCAGCAGCACCCTGGGGAGTCATTACGAGCAGTACTTC; CDR3aa: CASSTLGSHYEQYF
d_gene: -; abundance: -; v_gene: TRBV19; j_gene: TRBJ2-1; CDR3nt: TGTGCCAGTAGTATAGACCCCATTCGAGAAACCTACAATGAGCAGTTCTTC; CDR3aa: CASSIDPIRETYNEQFF
d_gene: TRBD1; abundance: -; v_gene: TRBV6-5; j_gene: TRBJ1-3; CDR3nt: TGTGCCAGCAGTTTACCGACAGGGACTCGAAACACCATATATTTT; CDR3aa: CASSLPTGTRNTIYF
d_gene: -; abundance: -; v_gene: TRBV19; j_gene: TRBJ2-1; CDR3nt: TGTGCCAGTTCGACTCGTTACAATGAGCAGTTCTTC; CDR3aa: CASSTRYNEQFF
d_gene: TRBD2; abundance: -; v_gene: TRBV12-5; j_gene: TRBJ2-1; CDR3nt: TGTGCTAGTGGTTCTGGACTAGCGGGAGTGAGTGAGCAGTTCTTC; CDR3aa: CASGSGLAGVSEQFF
d_gene: TRBD2; abundance: -; v_gene: TRBV10-1; j_gene: TRBJ2-5; CDR3nt: TGCGCCAGCAGATTCCGGTCCAGGACTAGCGGGAGGGCCGGAGAGACCCAGTACTTC; CDR3aa: CASRFRSRTSGRAGETQYF
d_gene: TRBD2; abundance: few; v_gene: TRBV7-2; j_gene: TRBJ2-5; CDR3nt: TGTGCCAGCAGCCAAGGACTAGCGGGAGGTTGGGAGACCCAGTACTTC; CDR3aa: CASSQGLAGGWETQYF
d_gene: -; abundance: -; v_gene: TRBV15; j_gene: TRBJ1-5; CDR3nt: TGTGCCACCAGCAGGAGAAGGGGACTGGGTGATGGCAATCAGCCCCAGCATTTT; CDR3aa: CATSRRRGLGDGNQPQHF
d_gene: -; abundance: -; v_gene: TRBV27; j_gene: TRBJ2-7; CDR3nt: TGTGCCAGCAGTTCCCTGGACAAGACCTACGAGCAGTACTTC; CDR3aa: CASSSLDKTYEQYF
d_gene: TRBD2; abundance: -; v_gene: TRBV9; j_gene: TRBJ2-4; CDR3nt: TGTGCCAGCAGCCCCGAGCCTGGGCTAGCGGGAGGGCTAGCCAAAAACATTCAGTACTTC; CDR3aa: CASSPEPGLAGGLAKNIQYF
d_gene: TRBD2; abundance: -; v_gene: TRBV27; j_gene: TRBJ2-1; CDR3nt: TGTGCCAGCAGCGGGAGGGTAGGTGAGCAGTTCTTC; CDR3aa: CASSGRVGEQFF
d_gene: TRBD2; abundance: -; v_gene: TRBV5-1; j_gene: TRBJ2-1; CDR3nt: TGCGCCAGCAGCCTCGGGACTAGCGGGAGGCTTAACAATGAGCAGTTCTTC; CDR3aa: CASSLGTSGRLNNEQFF
d_gene: -; abundance: -; v_gene: TRBV5-4; j_gene: TRBJ1-5; CDR3nt: TGTGCCAGCAGCTTGGAGGGGCCAGATCAGCCCCAGCATTTT; CDR3aa: CASSLEGPDQPQHF
d_gene: -; abundance: -; v_gene: TRBV5-1; j_gene: TRBJ2-5; CDR3nt: TGCGCCAGCAGCAAACCAGGGGTTTTCCAAGAGACCCAGTACTTC; CDR3aa: CASSKPGVFQETQYF
d_gene: -; abundance: -; v_gene: TRBV7-2; j_gene: TRBJ1-2; CDR3nt: TGTGCCAGCAGCTTAGTACAGGGCTATGGCTACACCTTC; CDR3aa: CASSLVQGYGYTF
d_gene: -; abundance: -; v_gene: TRBV4-1; j_gene: TRBJ2-7; CDR3nt: TGCGCCAGCAGCCAAGTACCTCCGGGAATCCAGGGAGGCGAGCAGTACTTC; CDR3aa: CASSQVPPGIQGGEQYF
d_gene: -; abundance: -; v_gene: TRBV6-2/TRBV6-3; j_gene: TRBJ2-7; CDR3nt: TGTGCCAGCAGTTCAAATACAGGGCGGCGCGAGCAGTACTTC; CDR3aa: CASSSNTGRREQYF
d_gene: -; abundance: -; v_gene: TRBV30; j_gene: TRBJ1-5; CDR3nt: TGTGCCTGGAGTGTAGGGCAGGGGCAACAGCCCCAGCATTTT; CDR3aa: CAWSVGQGQQPQHF
d_gene: TRBD1; abundance: -; v_gene: TRBV6-5; j_gene: TRBJ1-6; CDR3nt: TGTGCCAGCAGTTACTCGATCACAGGGGCTGGTTCACCCCTCCACTTT; CDR3aa: CASSYSITGAGSPLHF
d_gene: TRBD1; abundance: -; v_gene: TRBV6-4; j_gene: TRBJ1-2; CDR3nt: TGTGCCAGCAGTAACACAGGGGACGGTGGCTACACCTTC; CDR3aa: CASSNTGDGGYTF
d_gene: TRBD1; abundance: -; v_gene: TRBV6-6; j_gene: TRBJ1-2; CDR3nt: TGTGCCAGCGAAGGGACAGGTTCTAACTATGGCTACACCTTC; CDR3aa: CASEGTGSNYGYTF
d_gene: TRBD2; abundance: -; v_gene: TRBV9; j_gene: TRBJ2-3; CDR3nt: TGTGCCAGCAGCGTAGCTGCGGGAGGTAGCACAGATACGCAGTATTTT; CDR3aa: CASSVAAGGSTDTQYF
d_gene: TRBD2; abundance: -; v_gene: TRBV9; j_gene: TRBJ2-1; CDR3nt: TGTGCCAGCAGCCTTCTAGCGGGAGTCGACAATGAGCAGTTCTTC; CDR3aa: CASSLLAGVDNEQFF
d_gene: -; abundance: -; v_gene: TRBV5-5; j_gene: TRBJ2-7; CDR3nt: TGTGCCAGCAGCTTGGTCGGGACCTACGAGCAGTACTTC; CDR3aa: CASSLVGTYEQYF
d_gene: -; abundance: -; v_gene: TRBV6-1; j_gene: TRBJ1-5; CDR3nt: TGTGCCGCCAATACGGTTCGGCAGCCCCAGCATTTT; CDR3aa: CAANTVRQPQHF